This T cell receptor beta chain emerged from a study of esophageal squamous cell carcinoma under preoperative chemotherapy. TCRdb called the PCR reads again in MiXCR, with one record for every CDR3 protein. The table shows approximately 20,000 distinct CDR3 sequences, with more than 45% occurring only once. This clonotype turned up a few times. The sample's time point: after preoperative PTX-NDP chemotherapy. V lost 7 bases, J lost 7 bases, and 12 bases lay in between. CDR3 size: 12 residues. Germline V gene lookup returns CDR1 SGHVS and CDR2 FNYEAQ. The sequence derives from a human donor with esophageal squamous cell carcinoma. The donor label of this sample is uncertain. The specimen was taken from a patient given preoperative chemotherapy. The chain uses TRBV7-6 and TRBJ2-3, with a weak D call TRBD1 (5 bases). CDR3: CASTLDSYTQYF. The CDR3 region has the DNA TGTGCCAGCACCCTAGACAGCTATACGCAGTATTTT.